This paragraph covers one T cell receptor (beta chain) sequence. These data are taken from a study of shared clonotypes between healthy human individuals. Study information: Donors consisted of two women and three men between 18 and 49.

Assay used: immunoSEQ multiplex PCR; TCRdb lists only in-frame clones, some missing. The data show some 1.5 million clones, nearly 99% seen once. CDR1 is SGHRS, CDR2 YFSETQ, per germline. This CDR3 is built from 13 residues. The V gene lost 2 bases and the J gene lost 5 bases, with 11 bases spanning the gap. The sample consisted of naive CD4+ T cells sorted from blood. Subset in this sample: CD45RA+ positively selected. This clonotype was obtained from a young man in good health. The chain uses TRBV5-1 and TRBJ2-7, with a weak D call TRBD1 (5 bases). The CDR3 here is CASSFGAVNEQYF. As DNA, the CDR3 is TGCGCCAGCAGCTTTGGGGCGGTGAACGAGCAGTACTTC.